This T cell receptor (beta chain) was identified during a study of blood T cell repertoires in COVID-19. Study-wide context: The United States, Italy and Spain were the sources of the acute and convalescent COVID-19 samples. PBMCs, B-cell-depleted T cells, or T cells provided the cDNA or gDNA that made up the material.

Germline CDR1 SGHRS, CDR2 YFSETQ. V lost 1 base, J lost 4 bases, and 9 bases lay in between. This CDR3 comprises 14 residues. About this clone itself: The identical CDR3 is also encoded by other nucleotide sequences in the sample.

In the source study's methods: Reference gene primer amplification in the assay estimated nucleated cell counts. Some clones are missing from TCRdb's copy, which holds only in-frame ones; the method was immunoSEQ multiplex PCR. V and J calls and clone size are as listed in that table; D and trimming were resolved from the DNA. The sample lists about 250,000 clones; 85% to 90% were seen once. Sequencing was carried out using peripheral blood. V usage is TRBV5-1 and J usage is TRBJ1-3; possibly TRBD1 for D (6 bases). The clonotype was recovered from a man under 40 with acute or convalescent COVID-19. The CDR3 spells CASSLRQGGNTIYF. The CDR3 nucleotides are TGCGCCAGCAGCTTGCGGCAGGGGGGAAACACCATATATTTT.